The clone carrying this T cell receptor beta chain was seen a handful of times. Its antigen remains unknown. The sample belongs to a study of T-cell memory formation after mild COVID-19. Study at large: TCR clusters showed largely donor specificity.

Findings and caveats of the study: Day 15 to 85 contracting clones showed balanced CD4/CD8; day 15 to 37 expanders favored CD4+. Those CD4+ clones that contracted were mainly in CM and EM (CD8+ ones in EMRA).

The V and J ends lost 0 bases and 8 bases, in that order; junction bases with no gene match: 9. The CDR3 runs to 15 residues. The germline gives CDR1 MGHRA, CDR2 YSYEKL. TCRalpha and TCRbeta libraries used 5'RACE with constant-segment primers and UMIs. One entry per CDR3 protein, called by TCRdb with MiXCR from the 5' RACE reads. Of 150,000 to 200,000 distinct CDR3 sequences in the sample, under 20% are singletons; the top ten hold 3.9%. The clonotype originates from a man aged 18-30 years who had mild COVID-19 (a few samples of this study predate the infection). Cell type and time point are not known. Input material: PBMCs or a T cell subset sorted from them (not recorded which). The chain carries TRBV4-1 and TRBJ1-2; 7 bases agree with TRBD1. CDR3 DNA sequence: TGCGCCAGCAGCCAAGATAGCATCCAGGGGGAAGGCTACACCTTC. This codes for CASSQDSIQGEGYTF.